The 30 T cell receptor beta chains below all came from one sample that was sequenced in a study of T cell changes during pregnancy in multiple sclerosis. The repertoire was sequenced with immunoSEQ multiplex PCR; TCRdb's copy has only in-frame clones and lacks some. The sample includes tens of thousands of clones, approximately 91% of them seen just once. Sequencing used CD8+ T cells from peripheral blood mononuclear cells, obtained in the third trimester of pregnancy. The receptors come from a female donor with multiple sclerosis, enrolled in a pregnancy study.

This clone was picked up one time. The chain carries TRBV27 and TRBJ2-2; a possible D gene is TRBD1 (5 bases). The V gene lost 6 bases and the J gene lost 3 bases, with 11 bases spanning the gap. This CDR3 is 14 amino acids long. Germline-derived CDR1 and CDR2 are MNHEY and SMNVEV (reference sequence). Here the CDR3 reads CASSPTVDTGELFF. The CDR3 DNA reads as TGTGCCAGCAGCCCGACAGTAGACACCGGGGAGCTGTTTTTT.

The V and J genes are TRBV27 and TRBJ2-1, with D unclear. The CDR3 is made up of 14 amino acids. CDR1 is MNHEY, CDR2 SMNVEV, per germline (reference sequence). Trimming shortened V by 3 bases and J by 4 bases, and 10 bases separated the two germline ends. The CDR3 DNA follows: TGTGCCAGCAGTTTCCTCGCCGGTTACAATGAGCAGTTCTTC. Translation gives CASSFLAGYNEQFF.

The rearrangement links TRBV27 to TRBJ1-2; a possible D gene is TRBD1 (5 bases). This CDR3 is built from 15 residues. Trimming pared 6 bases from V and 7 bases from J, leaving 21 bases between. Per the germline V gene, CDR1 is MNHEY and CDR2 is SMNVEV (reference sequence). The CDR3 coding sequence is TGTGCCAGCAGAATAACGGACAACGCCTTTCTTGGCTACACCTTC. Amino acid sequence: CASRITDNAFLGYTF.

The CDR3 loop is CASSQELVDRSTDTQYF. CDR3 in DNA: TGCGCCAGCAGCCAAGAGTTAGTCGACAGGAGCACAGATACGCAGTATTTT. The chain joins TRBV4-3 to TRBJ2-3; tentative D call: TRBD1 (6 bases). Germline V lookup: CDR1 LGHNA, CDR2 YSLEER. V gave up 0 bases and J gave up 0 bases, with 13 bases separating them. CDR3 length: 17 amino acids.

The gene calls are TRBV11-2 and TRBJ2-1, with 11 bases lining up with TRBD1. J gave up 8 bases and V 5 bases, and 8 bases lay outside the gene matches. The CDR3 is made up of 15 amino acids. The germline gives CDR1 SGHAT, CDR2 FQNNGV. The CDR3 DNA sequence: TGTGCCAGCAGCGCCGGACAGGGGGCGGGATATGAGCAGTTCTTC. Its translation is CASSAGQGAGYEQFF.

The chain carries TRBV30 and TRBJ1-1, with D maybe TRBD1 (5 bases). The CDR3 loop spans 13 amino acids. From germline, CDR1 is GTSNPN and CDR2 SVGIG (reference sequence). V lost 2 bases and J 4 bases, leaving 11 bases between the germline ends. CDR3 DNA sequence: TGTGCCTGGAGTTTGGGTCAGGGCACTGAAGCTTTCTTT. This gives the protein CAWSLGQGTEAFF.

The chain joins TRBV11-2 to TRBJ2-7; 9 positions match TRBD1. V shed 5 bases, J shed 3 bases, and the junction held 8 bases outside the gene matches. Per the germline V gene, CDR1 is SGHAT and CDR2 is FQNNGV. CDR3 length: 15 residues. The CDR3 DNA reads TGTGCCAGCAGCCATGGGACAGGGACCTTCTACGAGCAGTACTTC. This sequence encodes CASSHGTGTFYEQYF.

The CDR3 region has the DNA TGCGCCAGCAGCCAAGATCGGGATAGCTACAATGAGCAGTTCTTC. It yields the protein CASSQDRDSYNEQFF. The rearrangement uses TRBV4-3 and TRBJ2-1; D might be TRBD2 (5 bases). CDR1 is LGHNA, CDR2 YSLEER, per germline. The V gene lost 0 bases and the J gene lost 3 bases, with 9 bases spanning the gap. This CDR3 is 15 amino acids long.

This chain joins TRBV2 and TRBJ2-2, with TRBD1 matching over 9 bases. The trim removed 6 bases at V and 4 bases at J, leaving 12 bases unmatched. The CDR3 consists of 17 residues. Germline V gene data show CDR1 as SNHLY and CDR2 as FYNNEI. The CDR3 is CASRGPRGQGSTGELFF. In DNA form, the CDR3 reads TGTGCCAGCAGGGGCCCCAGGGGACAGGGTAGCACCGGGGAGCTGTTTTTT. The whole variable domain, filled in from reference TRBV2 and TRBJ2-2, reads EPEVTQTPSHQVTQMGQEVILRCVPISNHLYFYWYRQILGQKVEFLVSFYNNEISEKSEIFDDQFSVERPDGSNFTLKIRSTKLEDSAMYFCASRGPRGQGSTGELFFGEGSRLTVL.

J is TRBJ2-7 and V is TRBV11-3, with 7 positions matching TRBD2. This CDR3 is 16 amino acids long. Germline V gene lookup returns CDR1 SGHNT and CDR2 YENEEA. The junction had 15 bases not matched to a gene; V was cut back by 5 bases and J by 5 bases. The CDR3 sequence is CASSPQGGEQRNEQYF. The CDR3 DNA sequence: TGTGCCAGCAGCCCCCAGGGAGGGGAGCAGCGGAACGAGCAGTACTTC.

This chain connects TRBV7-9 to TRBJ1-6, with TRBD1 as a possible D gene (6 bases). The CDR3 contains 14 residues. Between the trimmed V and J ends, which lost 6 bases and 7 bases, there was a span of 13 bases. In germline, CDR1 is SEHNR, CDR2 FQNEAQ (reference sequence). The CDR3 reads CASREGGENSPLHF. The CDR3 nucleotides read TGTGCCAGCAGAGAGGGGGGGGAAAATTCACCCCTCCACTTT.

The CDR3 coding sequence is TGTGCCAGCAGCCCCGGACGGGGAGCCAAAAACATTCAGTACTTC. Its translation is CASSPGRGAKNIQYF. V usage is TRBV7-2 and J usage is TRBJ2-4; TRBD2 is a possible D gene (5 bases). The germline V gene has CDR1 SGHTA and CDR2 FQGNSA. V lost 5 bases to trimming and J lost 0 bases, with 11 bases between them. The CDR3 extends over 15 amino acids.

The rearrangement joins TRBV29-1 to TRBJ2-2; 7 bases map to TRBD2. V lost 4 bases to trimming and J lost 4 bases; unmatched junction nucleotides: 9. CDR1 is SQVTM and CDR2 is ANQGSEA in the germline V gene. This CDR3 is 15 amino acids long. The chain's CDR3 is CSVVRGEGLTGELFF. In DNA form, the CDR3 reads TGCAGCGTTGTTCGGGGGGAGGGCCTCACCGGGGAGCTGTTTTTT.

The CDR3: CASSFQGTGGYTF. CDR3 sequence (DNA): TGTGCCAGCAGCTTCCAGGGAACGGGTGGCTACACCTTC. The chain employs TRBV13 and TRBJ1-2, with D possibly being TRBD1 (5 bases). The CDR3 length is 13 residues. V lost 3 bases to trimming and J lost 7 bases, with 12 bases between them. The germline CDR1 and CDR2 sequences are PRHDT and FYEKMQ (reference sequence).

This clone was recorded once. This CDR3 reads CASSYSGSSGANVLTF. CDR3 coding DNA: TGTGCCAGCAGTTACTCAGGGAGCTCTGGGGCCAACGTCCTGACTTTC. V is TRBV6-5 and J is TRBJ2-6, with D maybe TRBD2 (5 bases). Germline loops: CDR1 MNHEY, CDR2 SVGAGI. This CDR3 contains 16 residues. The V end was cut by 0 bases, the J end by 0 bases, with 6 bases between.

The gene calls are TRBV2 and TRBJ1-5; D not resolved. Germline V gene lookup returns CDR1 SNHLY and CDR2 FYNNEI. This CDR3 spans 15 amino acids. Trimming took off 8 bases at V and 3 bases at J, with 17 bases between the two ends. The CDR3 bases are TGTGCCAGCCGAAGGTCAGGTTTTACCAATCAGCCCCAGCATTTT. It yields the protein CASRRSGFTNQPQHF.

The chain links TRBV19 to TRBJ2-1; D unresolved. The V gene's germline CDR1 is LNHDA and CDR2 SQIVND (reference sequence). This CDR3 contains 16 residues. Trimming took 6 bases from V and 5 from J, leaving 20 bases between them. This CDR3 is CASRPNLGPMDNEQFF. As DNA, the CDR3 is TGTGCCAGTAGGCCTAACCTAGGCCCCATGGACAATGAGCAGTTCTTC.

This clone was detected only once. The V call is TRBV11-2, the J call TRBJ2-7; the match to TRBD2 covers 11 bases. Germline CDR1 SGHAT, CDR2 FQNNGV. The length of the CDR3 is 18 residues. The V and J ends lost 1 base and 0 bases, in that order; junction bases with no gene match: 8. The CDR3 nucleotides read TGTGCCAGCAGCTTAGTCCTAGCGGGGGGCCGTAGCTCCTACGAGCAGTACTTC. Amino acid sequence: CASSLVLAGGRSSYEQYF.

The chain carries TRBV19 and TRBJ1-5, with D uncertain. Trimming took off 6 bases at V and 0 bases at J, with 12 bases between the two ends. This CDR3 is 15 amino acids long. Per germline, CDR1 LNHDA and CDR2 SQIVND (reference sequence). The CDR3 DNA is TGTGCCAGTAGAGATCGGGATTATAGCAATCAGCCCCAGCATTTT. Its translation is CASRDRDYSNQPQHF.

The rearrangement joins TRBV7-9 to TRBJ2-3, with D hard to call. The CDR3 totals 16 residues. Germline loops: CDR1 SEHNR, CDR2 FQNEAQ (reference sequence). With 6 bases removed from V and 2 bases from J, the gap between germline ends came to 18 bases. The CDR3 DNA sequence: TGTGCCAGCAGTTCTTTCTTCGCGGAGTCCACAGATACGCAGTATTTT. Protein: CASSSFFAESTDTQYF.

This clone was observed once. The V gene is TRBV19, the J gene TRBJ2-7; weak D call: TRBD1 (5 bases). The CDR3 length is 14 residues. Germline lookup yields CDR1 LNHDA and CDR2 SQIVND (reference sequence). Deletions cut 2 bases from V and 7 bases from J, with 15 bases between. The CDR3 DNA follows: TGTGCCAGTAGTATAATCGGCAGGGTAGAAGAGCAGTACTTC. It yields the protein CASSIIGRVEEQYF. The full variable domain, completed using reference TRBV19 and TRBJ2-7, is DGGITQSPKYLFRKEGQNVTLSCEQNLNHDAMYWYRQDPGQGLRLIYYSQIVNDFQKGDIAEGYSVSREKKESFPLTVTSAQKNPTAFYLCASSIIGRVEEQYFGPGTRLTVT.

As to this clone: This same CDR3 is encoded by further DNA sequences in the sample. The V gene is TRBV9, the J gene TRBJ2-7; 7 nucleotides agree with TRBD2. This CDR3 contains 14 residues. The ends lost 4 bases at V and 7 bases at J; junction bases unmatched: 11. CDR1 and CDR2 from the germline V gene are SGDLS and YYNGEE. Here the CDR3 reads CASSPEGGLREQYF. The CDR3 DNA follows: TGTGCCAGCAGCCCCGAGGGAGGGTTGAGGGAGCAGTACTTC.

The rearrangement joins TRBV2 to TRBJ1-1; no clear D gene. Trimming took 11 bases from V and 4 from J, leaving 11 bases between them. CDR3 length: 11 amino acids. CDR1 and CDR2 (germline): SNHLY, FYNNEI. CDR3 DNA sequence: TGTGCCGGAGGACGCACCACTGAAGCTTTCTTT. Translation gives CAGGRTTEAFF.

The chain combines TRBV7-6 with TRBJ2-3; D uncertain. The CDR3 runs to 14 residues. Germline-derived CDR1 and CDR2 are SGHVS and FNYEAQ. Trimming left V 2 bases short and J 4 bases short, with 10 bases between. In DNA form, the CDR3 reads TGTGCCAGCAGCTTACTTCCGGGTTCAGATACGCAGTATTTT. Translating gives CASSLLPGSDTQYF. The variable domain in full, completed from reference TRBV7-6 and TRBJ2-3, reads GAGVSQSPRYKVTKRGQDVALRCDPISGHVSLYWYRQALGQGPEFLTYFNYEAQQDKSGLPNDRFSAERPEGSISTLTIQRTEQRDSAMYRCASSLLPGSDTQYFGPGTRLTVL.

This clone occurred once. The chain links TRBV7-6 to TRBJ2-1; TRBD2 is a possible D gene (5 bases). Germline assignment: CDR1 SGHVS and CDR2 FNYEAQ. V was clipped by 3 bases and J by 0 bases, with 9 bases between them. CDR3 length equals 15 residues. The CDR3 DNA is TGTGCCAGCAGCTTTCTCGGGAACTCCTACAATGAGCAGTTCTTC. This codes for CASSFLGNSYNEQFF.

This rearrangement joins TRBV29-1 to TRBJ2-6; D ambiguous. There are 16 residues in the CDR3. Per the germline V gene, CDR1 is SQVTM and CDR2 is ANQGSEA. Trimming stripped 1 base from V and 1 base from J, with 11 bases between. The CDR3 sequence is CSVEANVESGANVLTF. The CDR3 nucleotides read TGCAGCGTTGAAGCGAATGTGGAGTCTGGGGCCAACGTCCTGACTTTC.

The chain carries TRBV6-1 and TRBJ1-1; no reliable D call. The CDR3 spans 15 residues. Per germline, CDR1 MNHNS and CDR2 SASEGT. The V end lost 0 bases, the J end lost 4 bases, and 12 bases lay between the germline ends. The DNA of the CDR3 is TGTGCCAGCAGTGAAGCGATCGAGAGGAGCACTGAAGCTTTCTTT. Its translation: CASSEAIERSTEAFF.

The chain employs TRBV10-3 and TRBJ2-2; 8 nucleotides agree with TRBD1. Germline loops: CDR1 ENHRY, CDR2 SYGVKD. Trimming took 10 bases from V and 6 from J; bases not matched to a gene: 7. The length of the CDR3 is 13 residues. The CDR3 protein is CATLLTGAGELFF. Here the CDR3 DNA reads TGTGCCACTCTGTTGACAGGGGCCGGGGAGCTGTTTTTT.

The chain uses TRBV7-9 and TRBJ2-1; 8 positions agree with TRBD2. The CDR3 consists of 14 residues. V shed 8 bases, J shed 8 bases, and the junction held 11 bases outside the gene matches. Germline V CDR1 and CDR2: SEHNR, FQNEAQ (reference sequence). DNA for the CDR3: TGTGCCAGCTACCCAGCGGGGGCCTTGGATGAGCAGTTCTTC. This translates into CASYPAGALDEQFF.

This clone turned up a few times. This chain joins TRBV6-1 and TRBJ1-1; 8 bases fit TRBD1. CDR1 MNHNS and CDR2 SASEGT come from the germline V gene. The CDR3 loop spans 14 amino acids. V dropped 2 bases and J dropped 4; count of bases not matched to a gene: 3. For the CDR3, the DNA is TGTGCCAGCAGTGAACTACAGGGGGGCACTGAAGCTTTCTTT. As protein: CASSELQGGTEAFF.